The present T cell receptor beta chain was sequenced within a study of cytomegalovirus exposure and HLA in healthy donors. The wider study: Falling in the Caucasian-associated ancestry cluster were 81% of 398 genotyped donors. Study-level points and caveats: One later analysis reportedly identified an Asian-associated ancestry cluster that showed fewer N-insertions than the 666-donor mean. Among the most significant clusters, several appeared linked to common viral pathogens in a later analysis. Roughly uniform depth of sequencing across donors was assumed in presence/absence analyses.

60 Vbeta and 13 Jbeta primers were used in PCR. Profiled with immunoSEQ multiplex PCR; TCRdb holds only in-frame clones, not every one. The sample has 150,000 to 200,000 clones, 80% to 85% seen once; the top ten hold around 1%. Concerning this clone itself: Its matching antigen is unknown. Within the sample, other DNA sequences also encode this same CDR3.

The clonotype was recovered from a woman in her thirties or forties in good health and CMV-seronegative. The sequencing sample was made of PBMCs.

The CDR3 here is CASSLPPGQGHTEAFF. The CDR3 DNA reads as TGTGCCAGCAGCTTGCCACCGGGACAGGGACACACTGAAGCTTTCTTT. The gene calls are TRBV5-6 and TRBJ1-1; 9 bases agree with TRBD1. CDR3 size: 16 residues. Trimming removed 1 base from V and 3 bases from J; junction bases left unmatched: 7. The V gene's germline CDR1 is SGHDT and CDR2 YYEEEE.